This T cell receptor (beta chain) was sequenced for a study of T-cell reconstitution after alpha-beta-depleted transplantation in children. This clonotype has a count of ten or more. Construction of the TCRbeta library involved unique molecular identifiers. MiXCR, applied by TCRdb to the PCR reads, yields one record per CDR3 protein. Altogether approximately 93,000 distinct CDR3 sequences are present, roughly 8.4% being singletons, with the ten largest covering roughly 6.9%. The V and J ends lost 5 bases and 6 bases, in that order; junction bases with no gene match: 2. The CDR3 is 13 amino acids. The germline V gene has CDR1 SGHTA and CDR2 FQGNSA.

The source of this sequence is a human donor who donated a stem cell graft to a child with congenital amegakaryocytic thrombocytopenia. V gene TRBV7-2 combines with J gene TRBJ2-7; 12 bases align to TRBD1. Sequenced material: PBMCs from the stem cell graft donor, taken from the stem cell graft. In DNA, the CDR3 is TGTGCCAGCAGCCGGGACAGGGGGCGCGAGCAGTACTTC. Translation: CASSRDRGREQYF.